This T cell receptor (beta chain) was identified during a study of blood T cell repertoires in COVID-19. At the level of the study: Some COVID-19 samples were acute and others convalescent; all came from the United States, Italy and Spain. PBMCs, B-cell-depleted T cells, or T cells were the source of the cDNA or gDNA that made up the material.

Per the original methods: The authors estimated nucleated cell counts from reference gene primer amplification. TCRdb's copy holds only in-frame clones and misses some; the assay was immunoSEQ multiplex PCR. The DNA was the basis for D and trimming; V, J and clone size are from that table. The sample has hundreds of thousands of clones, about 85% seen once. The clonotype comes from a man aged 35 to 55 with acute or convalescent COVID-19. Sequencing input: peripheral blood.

The DNA for the CDR3 is TGTGCCAGCAGCCCCTCGTCCTACGAGCAGTACTTC. Its protein product is CASSPSSYEQYF. The chain links TRBV7-9 to TRBJ2-7; unclear D gene. V lost 5 bases and J lost 1, with 6 bases in between. Germline V gene lookup returns CDR1 SEHNR and CDR2 FQNEAQ (reference sequence). The CDR3 covers 12 residues.